These T cell receptor beta chains were read from a single sample in a study of T-cell reconstitution after alpha-beta-depleted transplantation in children. TCRdb passed the PCR reads through MiXCR, listing each CDR3 protein once. Of about 870,000 distinct CDR3 sequences listed, roughly 15% are singletons. The starting material was PBMCs, mostly from graft donor cells, obtained 360 days after TCRalphabeta/CD19-depleted stem cell transplant. The receptors originated from a male patient aged 10-17 years who had a stem cell transplant for acute lymphoblastic leukemia, so the T cells may come from the graft donor. Each CDR3 is given with its conserved first and last residue. Each record gives: D gene, J gene, clone size, V gene, CDR3 DNA, CDR3 protein. The D gene is left open where the match is weak. Expanded clones get a size class; other rows say once, few or many, or leave the size out.

TRBD2	TRBJ2-2	.	TRBV12-3/TRBV12-4	TGTGCCAGCAGTTCCCGGACTAGCGGGAGCGCCGGGGAGCTGTTTTTT	CASSSRTSGSAGELFF
.	TRBJ2-1	many	TRBV15	TGTGCCACCAGCAGAGATCCTGGATACAATGAGCAGTTCTTC	CATSRDPGYNEQFF
.	TRBJ1-2	.	TRBV6-1	TGTGCCAGCAGTGGCAGGGAAGGCTATGGCTACACCTTC	CASSGREGYGYTF
TRBD2	TRBJ2-2	few	TRBV4-2	TGTGCCAGCAGCCAAGCTAGCGGAGCTAACACCGGGGAGCTGTTTTTT	CASSQASGANTGELFF
.	TRBJ2-3	few	TRBV20-1	TGCAGTGCTAGGAGACTAGGAGGCACAGATACGCAGTATTTT	CSARRLGGTDTQYF
.	TRBJ2-7	.	TRBV10-2	TGCGCCATCTCGGTGGGGGGCGCGGAGGGGTACGAGCAGTACTTC	CAISVGGAEGYEQYF
TRBD1	TRBJ2-3	many	TRBV6-1	TGTGCCAGCAGCTCCGGGACAGATGCCCCAGATACGCAGTATTTT	CASSSGTDAPDTQYF
.	TRBJ1-1	.	TRBV2	TGTGCCCCCAGGGCTCCCCCGCGGACTGAAGCTTTCTTT	CAPRAPPRTEAFF
TRBD1	TRBJ1-3	few	TRBV4-1	TGCGCCAGCAGCCAAGAGGGTTTTGGGACAGGGTCTGGAAACACCATATATTTT	CASSQEGFGTGSGNTIYF
TRBD2	TRBJ2-1	.	TRBV3-1	TGTGCCAGCAGCCACGGCGGGAGCTCCTACAATGAGCAGTTCTTC	CASSHGGSSYNEQFF
.	TRBJ2-1	.	TRBV5-1	TGCGCCAGCAGCTTGGTCCTACCGGAGAGGCAGTTCTTC	CASSLVLPERQFF
.	TRBJ1-5	.	TRBV24-1	TGTGCCACCAGTGACAAAGGTTGGTGGCATTTT	CATSDKGWWHF
.	TRBJ2-3	.	TRBV6-1	TGTGCCAGCTATAGGGGGGGGTATCTGGGCACAGATACGCAGTATTTT	CASYRGGYLGTDTQYF
TRBD2	TRBJ2-1	few	TRBV12-5	TGTGCTAGTGGTTTGGTAGTGCTAGCGGGACATGAGCAGTTCTTC	CASGLVVLAGHEQFF
TRBD1	TRBJ1-2	.	TRBV5-1	TGCGCCAGCAGCTCGGGACAGGCCCTCCGCGGCTACACCTTC	CASSSGQALRGYTF
.	TRBJ2-3	few	TRBV4-1	TGCGCCAGCAGCCAAGTCGTAGCGGCGGATACGCAGTATTTT	CASSQVVAADTQYF
.	TRBJ2-1	.	TRBV11-2	TGTGCCAGCACCTCGGCGAAAGGAAGTCGCTACAATGAGCAGTTCTTC	CASTSAKGSRYNEQFF
TRBD2	TRBJ2-7	many	TRBV12-3/TRBV12-4	TGTGCCAGCAGTGGCGGGAGGGCCGGTTACGAGCAGTACTTC	CASSGGRAGYEQYF
.	TRBJ1-5	many	TRBV7-9	TGTGCCACCCAGAGTAGCAATCAGCCCCAGCATTTT	CATQSSNQPQHF
.	TRBJ2-2	.	TRBV7-6	TGTGCCAGCAACCCGGGCGGCAGGGACTACACCGGGGAGCTGTTTTTT	CASNPGGRDYTGELFF
.	TRBJ2-3	few	TRBV11-1	TGTGCCAGCAGCCCCCCCTTTAAAAGACAACGGCAGATATCTAGCACAGATACGCAGTATTTT	CASSPPFKRQRQISSTDTQYF
.	TRBJ2-1	few	TRBV30	TGTGCCTGGACGGGACGGGACTTCGATGAGCAGTTCTTC	CAWTGRDFDEQFF